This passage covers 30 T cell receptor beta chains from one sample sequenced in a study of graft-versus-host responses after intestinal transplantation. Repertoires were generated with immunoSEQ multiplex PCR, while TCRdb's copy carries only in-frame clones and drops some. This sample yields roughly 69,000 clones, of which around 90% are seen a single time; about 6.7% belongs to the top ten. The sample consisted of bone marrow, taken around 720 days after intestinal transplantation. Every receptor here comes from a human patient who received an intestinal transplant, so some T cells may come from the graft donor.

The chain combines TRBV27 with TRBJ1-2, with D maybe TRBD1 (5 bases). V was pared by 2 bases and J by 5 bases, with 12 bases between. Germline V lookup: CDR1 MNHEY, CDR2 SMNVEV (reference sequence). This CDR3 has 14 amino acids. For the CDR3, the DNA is TGTGCCAGCAGTTTAGCCTGGGGGGTATATGGCTACACCTTC. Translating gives CASSLAWGVYGYTF.

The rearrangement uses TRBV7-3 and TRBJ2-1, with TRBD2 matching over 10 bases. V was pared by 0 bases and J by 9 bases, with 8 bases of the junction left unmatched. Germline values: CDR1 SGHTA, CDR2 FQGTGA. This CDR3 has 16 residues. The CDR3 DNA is TGTGCCAGCAGCTTAACAGCGGGAGGGCCCTTTAGTGAGCAGTTCTTC. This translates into CASSLTAGGPFSEQFF.

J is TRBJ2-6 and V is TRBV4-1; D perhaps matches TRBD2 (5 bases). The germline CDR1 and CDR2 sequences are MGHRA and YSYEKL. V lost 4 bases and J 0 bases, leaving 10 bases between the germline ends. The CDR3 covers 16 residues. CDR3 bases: TGCGCCAGCAGCCCCCCCGGGATCTCTGGGGCCAACGTCCTGACTTTC. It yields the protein CASSPPGISGANVLTF.

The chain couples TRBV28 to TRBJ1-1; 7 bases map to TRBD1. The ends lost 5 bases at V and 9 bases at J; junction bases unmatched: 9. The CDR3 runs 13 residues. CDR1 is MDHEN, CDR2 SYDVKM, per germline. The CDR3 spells CASSPTGQLQAFF. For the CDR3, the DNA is TGTGCCAGCAGTCCGACAGGGCAACTTCAAGCTTTCTTT.

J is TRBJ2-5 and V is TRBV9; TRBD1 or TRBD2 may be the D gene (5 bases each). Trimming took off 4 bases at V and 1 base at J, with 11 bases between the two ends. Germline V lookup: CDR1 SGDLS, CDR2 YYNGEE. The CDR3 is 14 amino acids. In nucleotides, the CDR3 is TGTGCCAGCAGCATCGGGACGGCCCAAGAGACCCAGTACTTC. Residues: CASSIGTAQETQYF.

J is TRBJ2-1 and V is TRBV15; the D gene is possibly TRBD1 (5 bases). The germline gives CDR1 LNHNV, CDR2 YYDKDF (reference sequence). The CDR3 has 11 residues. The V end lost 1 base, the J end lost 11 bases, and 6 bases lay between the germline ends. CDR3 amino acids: CATSRGQKQFF. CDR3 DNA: TGTGCCACCAGCAGAGGACAGAAGCAGTTCTTC.

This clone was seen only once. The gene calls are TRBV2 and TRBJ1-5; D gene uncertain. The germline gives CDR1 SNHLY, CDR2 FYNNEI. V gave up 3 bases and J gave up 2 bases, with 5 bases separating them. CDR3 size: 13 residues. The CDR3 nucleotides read TGTGCCAGCAGTGACCAGGGCAATCAGCCCCAGCATTTT. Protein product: CASSDQGNQPQHF.

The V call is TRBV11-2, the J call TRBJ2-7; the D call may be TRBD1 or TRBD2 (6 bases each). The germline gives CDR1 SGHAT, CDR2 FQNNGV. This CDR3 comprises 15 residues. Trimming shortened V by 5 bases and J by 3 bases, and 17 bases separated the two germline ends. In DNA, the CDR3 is TGTGCCAGCAGCCCGGTCCGGGGGCTGGACTACGAGCAGTACTTC. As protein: CASSPVRGLDYEQYF.

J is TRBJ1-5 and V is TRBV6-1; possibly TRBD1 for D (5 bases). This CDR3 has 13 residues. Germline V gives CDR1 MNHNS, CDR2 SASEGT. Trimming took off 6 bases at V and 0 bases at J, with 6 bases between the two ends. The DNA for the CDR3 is TGTGCCAGCAGGGGACTTAGCAATCAGCCCCAGCATTTT. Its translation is CASRGLSNQPQHF.

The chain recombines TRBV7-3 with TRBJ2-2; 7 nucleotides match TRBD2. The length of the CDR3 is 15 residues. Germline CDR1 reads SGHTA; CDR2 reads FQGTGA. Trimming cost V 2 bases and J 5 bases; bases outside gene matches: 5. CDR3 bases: TGTGCCAGCAGCTTACGGGCGGGAGTTACCGGGGAGCTGTTTTTT. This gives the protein CASSLRAGVTGELFF.

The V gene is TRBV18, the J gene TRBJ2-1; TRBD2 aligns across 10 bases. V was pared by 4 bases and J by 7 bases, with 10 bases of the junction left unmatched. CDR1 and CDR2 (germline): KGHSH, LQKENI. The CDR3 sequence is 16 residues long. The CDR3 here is CASSRRGSGGSNEQFF. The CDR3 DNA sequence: TGTGCCAGCTCACGCAGGGGTAGCGGGGGGTCGAATGAGCAGTTCTTC.

CDR3 sequence reads: CASSLDRVAVTTGELFF. The CDR3 DNA follows: TGTGCCAGCAGCTTAGATCGTGTGGCAGTTACCACCGGGGAGCTGTTTTTT. This chain links TRBV11-3 with TRBJ2-2, with D uncertain. The V gene's germline CDR1 is SGHNT and CDR2 YENEEA. V lost 0 bases and J 4 bases, leaving 15 bases between the germline ends. This CDR3 region has 17 residues.

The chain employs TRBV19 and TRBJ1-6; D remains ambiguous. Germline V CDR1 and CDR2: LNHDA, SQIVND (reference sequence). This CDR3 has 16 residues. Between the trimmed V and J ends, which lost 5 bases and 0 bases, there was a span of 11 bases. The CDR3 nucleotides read TGTGCCAGTAGTCTGGAGCCGAGCTCCTATAATTCACCCCTCCACTTT. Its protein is CASSLEPSSYNSPLHF.

This CDR3 is CASSLEGQSNEQFF. Written as DNA, the CDR3 is TGTGCCAGCAGCTTAGAAGGACAGTCCAATGAGCAGTTCTTC. The genes are TRBV11-3 and TRBJ2-1; TRBD1 is a possible D gene (6 bases). The CDR3 covers 14 residues. Germline CDR1 SGHNT, CDR2 YENEEA. V was shortened by 0 bases and J by 6 bases, with 9 bases between the two germline ends. Looking up the rest from reference TRBV11-3 and TRBJ2-1 gives the full variable domain: EAGVVQSPRYKIIEKKQPVAFWCNPISGHNTLYWYLQNLGQGPELLIRYENEEAVDDSQLPKDRFSAERLKGVDSTLKIQPAELGDSAVYLCASSLEGQSNEQFFGPGTRLTVL.

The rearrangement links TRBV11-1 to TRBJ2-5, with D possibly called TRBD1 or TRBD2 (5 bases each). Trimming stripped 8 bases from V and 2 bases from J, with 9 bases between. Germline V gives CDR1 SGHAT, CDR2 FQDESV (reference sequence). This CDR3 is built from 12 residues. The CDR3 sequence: CASGDRQETQYF. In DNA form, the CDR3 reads TGTGCCAGCGGGGACCGGCAAGAGACCCAGTACTTC.

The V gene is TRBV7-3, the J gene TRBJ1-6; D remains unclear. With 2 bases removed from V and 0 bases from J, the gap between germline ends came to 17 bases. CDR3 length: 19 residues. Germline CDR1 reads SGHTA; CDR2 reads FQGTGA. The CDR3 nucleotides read TGTGCCAGCAGCTTATCCTTTTCTACGATACTCTCCTATAATTCACCCCTCCACTTT. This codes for CASSLSFSTILSYNSPLHF.

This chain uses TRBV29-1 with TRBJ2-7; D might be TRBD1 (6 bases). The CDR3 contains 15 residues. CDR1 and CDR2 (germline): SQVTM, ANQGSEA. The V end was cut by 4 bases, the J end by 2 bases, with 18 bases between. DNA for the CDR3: TGCAGCGTTGGATTTTTTGGGGACATAACCTACGAGCAGTACTTC. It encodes CSVGFFGDITYEQYF.

Here the CDR3 DNA reads TGCGCCAGCCGGGTGCCAGGGGACTACAATGAGCAGTTCTTC. This gives the protein CASRVPGDYNEQFF. The chain recombines TRBV4-1 with TRBJ2-1; tentative D call: TRBD1 (6 bases). With 8 bases removed from V and 3 bases from J, the gap between germline ends came to 14 bases. There are 14 residues in the CDR3. CDR1 is MGHRA and CDR2 is YSYEKL in the germline V gene.

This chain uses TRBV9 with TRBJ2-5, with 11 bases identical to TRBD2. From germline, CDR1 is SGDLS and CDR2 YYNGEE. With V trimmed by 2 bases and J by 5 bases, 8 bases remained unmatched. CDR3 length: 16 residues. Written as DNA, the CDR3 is TGTGCCAGCAGCGTGTATAGCGGGGGGGCGTCCGAGACCCAGTACTTC. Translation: CASSVYSGGASETQYF.

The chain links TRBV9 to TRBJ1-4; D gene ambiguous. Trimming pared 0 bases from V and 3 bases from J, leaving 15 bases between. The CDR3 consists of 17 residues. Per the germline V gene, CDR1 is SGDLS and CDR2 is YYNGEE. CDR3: CASSVGDRGPANEKLFF. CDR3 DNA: TGTGCCAGCAGCGTAGGTGATCGAGGGCCGGCTAATGAAAAACTGTTTTTT.

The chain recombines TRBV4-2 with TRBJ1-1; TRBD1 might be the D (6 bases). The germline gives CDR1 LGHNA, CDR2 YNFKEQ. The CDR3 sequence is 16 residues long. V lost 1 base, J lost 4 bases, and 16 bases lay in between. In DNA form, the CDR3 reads TGTGCCAGCAGCCAAGCCTTAGGGGGAGTTGGCACTGAAGCTTTCTTT. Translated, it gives CASSQALGGVGTEAFF.

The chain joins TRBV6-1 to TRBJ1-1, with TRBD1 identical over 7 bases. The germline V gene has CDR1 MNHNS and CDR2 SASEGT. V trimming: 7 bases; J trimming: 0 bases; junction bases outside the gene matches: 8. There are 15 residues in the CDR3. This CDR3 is CASTRQGSMNTEAFF. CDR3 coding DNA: TGTGCCAGCACCCGACAGGGAAGCATGAACACTGAAGCTTTCTTT.

CDR3 in DNA: TGTGCCAGCAGTTACCGGACGGCTAGCAATCAGCCCCAGCATTTT. This translates into CASSYRTASNQPQHF. The chain recombines TRBV6-6 with TRBJ1-5; D not certain. Trimming cost V 2 bases and J 0 bases, with 8 bases left between them. This CDR3 is 15 amino acids long. Germline V gene data show CDR1 as MNHNY and CDR2 as SVGAGI (reference sequence).

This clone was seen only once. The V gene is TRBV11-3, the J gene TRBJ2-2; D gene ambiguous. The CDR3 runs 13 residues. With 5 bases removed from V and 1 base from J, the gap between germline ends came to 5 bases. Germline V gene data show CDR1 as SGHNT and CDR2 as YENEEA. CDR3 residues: CASSVRNTGELFF. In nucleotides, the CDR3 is TGTGCCAGCAGCGTCCGGAACACCGGGGAGCTGTTTTTT.

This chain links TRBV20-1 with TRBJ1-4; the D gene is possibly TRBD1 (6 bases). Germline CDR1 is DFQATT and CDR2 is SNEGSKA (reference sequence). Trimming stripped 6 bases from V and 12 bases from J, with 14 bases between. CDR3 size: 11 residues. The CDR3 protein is CSAEGGVELFF. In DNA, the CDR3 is TGCAGTGCCGAGGGGGGGGTGGAACTGTTTTTT.

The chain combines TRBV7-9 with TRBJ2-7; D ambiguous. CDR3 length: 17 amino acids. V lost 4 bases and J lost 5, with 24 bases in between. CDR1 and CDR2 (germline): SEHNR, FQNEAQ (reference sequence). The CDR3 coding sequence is TGTGCCAGCAGCTCGCAAACCTACCCAAAGCCCTTCCACGAGCAGTACTTC. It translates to CASSSQTYPKPFHEQYF.

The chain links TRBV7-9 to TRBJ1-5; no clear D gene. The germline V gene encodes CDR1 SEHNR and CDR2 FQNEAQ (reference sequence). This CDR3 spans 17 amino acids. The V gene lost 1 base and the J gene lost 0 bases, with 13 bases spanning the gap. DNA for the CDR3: TGTGCCAGCAGCTTAGGAGGACGGGATTATAGCAATCAGCCCCAGCATTTT. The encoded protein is CASSLGGRDYSNQPQHF.

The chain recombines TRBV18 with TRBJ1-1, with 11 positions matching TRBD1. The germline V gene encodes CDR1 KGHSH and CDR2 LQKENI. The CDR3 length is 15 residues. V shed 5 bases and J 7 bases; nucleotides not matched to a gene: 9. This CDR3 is CASSNAPGQGVEAFF. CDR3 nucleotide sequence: TGTGCCAGCTCAAACGCACCGGGACAGGGGGTTGAAGCTTTCTTT.

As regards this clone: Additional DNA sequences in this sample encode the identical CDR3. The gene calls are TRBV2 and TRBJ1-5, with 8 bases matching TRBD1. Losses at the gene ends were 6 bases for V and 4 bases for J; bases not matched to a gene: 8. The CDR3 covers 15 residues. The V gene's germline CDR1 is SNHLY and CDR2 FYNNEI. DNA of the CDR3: TGTGCCAGCAGCCCCGGGACAGGTGAGAATCAGCCCCAGCATTTT. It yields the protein CASSPGTGENQPQHF. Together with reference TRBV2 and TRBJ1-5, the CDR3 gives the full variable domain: EPEVTQTPSHQVTQMGQEVILRCVPISNHLYFYWYRQILGQKVEFLVSFYNNEISEKSEIFDDQFSVERPDGSNFTLKIRSTKLEDSAMYFCASSPGTGENQPQHFGDGTRLSIL.

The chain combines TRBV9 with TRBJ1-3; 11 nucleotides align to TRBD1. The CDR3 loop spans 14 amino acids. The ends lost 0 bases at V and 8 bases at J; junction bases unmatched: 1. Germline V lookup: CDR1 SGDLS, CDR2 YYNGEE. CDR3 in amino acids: CASSVGGQGDTIYF. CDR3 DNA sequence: TGTGCCAGCAGCGTAGGGGGACAGGGGGACACCATATATTTT.